Presented here are 32 T cell receptor beta chains from one specimen sequenced in a study of T cells after yellow fever vaccination. TCRdb called the 5' RACE reads again in MiXCR, with one record for every CDR3 protein. The sample has about 340,000 distinct CDR3 sequences; 8.5% to 10% are singletons. The input for sequencing was PBMCs, taken on the day of the first yellow fever vaccination. These receptors all come from a young man who received the YFV17D yellow fever vaccine.

This clonotype was detected only a few times. The J gene is TRBJ2-3, the V gene TRBV5-1; D gene uncertain. The CDR3 extends over 14 amino acids. The germline V and J ends were trimmed by 1 base and 4 bases, with 10 bases remaining between them. Germline values: CDR1 SGHRS, CDR2 YFSETQ. The CDR3 DNA reads as TGCGCCAGCAGCTTGATAGGTGGCCCAGATACGCAGTATTTT. As protein: CASSLIGGPDTQYF.

This clonotype was seen more than once but under ten times. The chain combines TRBV20-1 with TRBJ1-3; maybe TRBD1 (5 bases). The V and J ends lost 0 bases and 2 bases respectively, with 11 bases between them. This CDR3 spans 15 amino acids. Germline loops: CDR1 DFQATT, CDR2 SNEGSKA (reference sequence). This chain's CDR3 is CSARDPLGAGNTIYF. CDR3 DNA: TGCAGTGCTAGAGACCCTTTGGGGGCTGGAAACACCATATATTTT.

This rearrangement joins TRBV15 to TRBJ2-5; a weak D match, TRBD2 (5 bases). V dropped 0 bases and J dropped 4 bases, with 12 bases sitting between them. The CDR3 sequence is 15 residues long. Germline assignment: CDR1 LNHNV and CDR2 YYDKDF (reference sequence). The CDR3 nucleotides read TGTGCCACCAGCAGAGACCGGGGTTGGGGAGAGACCCAGTACTTC. This sequence encodes CATSRDRGWGETQYF.

The rearrangement uses TRBV4-3 and TRBJ2-3, with 9 bases aligning to TRBD2. J lost 4 bases, V lost 2 bases, and 10 bases had no gene match. CDR1 and CDR2 from the germline V gene are LGHNA and YSLEER. The CDR3 totals 17 residues. The CDR3 loop is CASSQRSGGLSSDTQYF. CDR3 DNA: TGCGCCAGCAGCCAAAGGAGCGGGGGGCTCAGCTCAGATACGCAGTATTTT.

V usage is TRBV6-2 or TRBV6-3 and J usage is TRBJ1-2; no clear D. V lost 10 bases and J 3 bases, leaving 12 bases between the germline ends. CDR3 length: 12 amino acids. CDR1 is MNHEY, CDR2 SVGEGT, per germline. The CDR3 sequence: CATFGLYYGYTF. In DNA form, the CDR3 reads TGTGCCACCTTTGGCCTGTACTATGGCTACACCTTC.

Ten or more counts support this clonotype. The chain employs TRBV5-5 and TRBJ1-1, with D perhaps matching TRBD1 (5 bases). Germline V lookup: CDR1 SGHKS, CDR2 YYEKEE (reference sequence). This CDR3 comprises 13 residues. The V end lost 0 bases, the J end lost 5 bases, and 8 bases lay between the germline ends. The CDR3 DNA sequence: TGTGCCAGCAGCTTGGGGGGCCGAACTGAAGCTTTCTTT. It yields the protein CASSLGGRTEAFF. The entire variable domain, with the rest obtained from reference TRBV5-5 and TRBJ1-1, is as follows: DAGVTQSPTHLIKTRGQQVTLRCSPISGHKSVSWYQQVLGQGPQFIFQYYEKEERGRGNFPDRFSARQFPNYSSELNVNALLLGDSALYLCASSLGGRTEAFFGQGTRLTVV.

The rearrangement uses TRBV11-2 and TRBJ2-6, with TRBD1 matching 7 bases. CDR1 is SGHAT and CDR2 is FQNNGV in the germline V gene. Trimming removed 6 bases from V and 9 bases from J; junction bases left unmatched: 11. This CDR3 comprises 15 residues. CDR3 loop: CASRQQGKVFNVLTF. CDR3 sequence (DNA): TGTGCCAGCAGGCAACAGGGGAAGGTTTTCAACGTCCTGACTTTC.

This clonotype was seen a few times. The chain joins TRBV30 to TRBJ1-2, with D possibly being TRBD1 (5 bases). Trimming removed 8 bases at V and 5 bases at J, with 12 bases between. Germline-derived CDR1 and CDR2 are GTSNPN and SVGIG (reference sequence). The CDR3 has 11 residues. Written as DNA, the CDR3 is TGTGCCGGCCGGGGGATTTATGGCTACACCTTC. Encoded protein: CAGRGIYGYTF.

This chain joins TRBV30 and TRBJ1-1, with D hard to call. The germline V and J ends were trimmed by 4 bases and 1 base, with 10 bases remaining between them. The CDR3 extends over 13 amino acids. Germline assignment: CDR1 GTSNPN and CDR2 SVGIG (reference sequence). In DNA, the CDR3 is TGTGCCTGGAACCTCGTTGGGAACACTGAAGCTTTCTTT. Protein: CAWNLVGNTEAFF.

A few counts support this clonotype. The chain recombines TRBV2 with TRBJ2-7; 8 bases match TRBD1. The germline V gene has CDR1 SNHLY and CDR2 FYNNEI. CDR3 length equals 12 residues. The CDR3 DNA is TGTGCCAGCAGTGAAAGCCCCGACAGGGGAAGGGTC. Translated, it gives CASSESPDRGRV.

A few counts support this clonotype. The chain couples TRBV5-4 to TRBJ2-5, with no clear D. CDR3 size: 14 residues. Germline V gene lookup returns CDR1 SGHNT and CDR2 YYREEE (reference sequence). The V gene lost 1 base and the J gene lost 4 bases, with 11 bases spanning the gap. CDR3: CASSLFDTRETQYF. CDR3 sequence (DNA): TGTGCCAGCAGCTTGTTCGACACAAGAGAGACCCAGTACTTC. Together with reference TRBV5-4 and TRBJ2-5, the CDR3 gives the full variable domain: ETGVTQSPTHLIKTRGQQVTLRCSSQSGHNTVSWYQQALGQGPQFIFQYYREEENGRGNFPPRFSGLQFPNYSSELNVNALELDDSALYLCASSLFDTRETQYFGPGTRLLVL.

This chain connects TRBV7-2 to TRBJ1-4, with D tentatively TRBD1 (6 bases). The CDR3 spans 15 residues. V dropped 5 bases and J dropped 0 bases, with 10 bases sitting between them. Germline loops: CDR1 SGHTA, CDR2 FQGNSA. The chain's CDR3 is CASSDQGPTNEKLFF. CDR3 DNA sequence: TGTGCCAGCAGCGACCAGGGGCCAACTAATGAAAAACTGTTTTTT.

At least ten counts were recorded for this clonotype. The V call is TRBV21-1, the J call TRBJ2-6; TRBD1, the D gene given by the table, was not confirmed from the DNA. TRBV21-1 is reported as a pseudogene. The CDR3 runs 16 residues. This chain's CDR3 is CAGGRDRSTGANVLTF. In DNA, the CDR3 is TGTGCCGGGGGGCGGGACAGGTCGACTGGGGCCAACGTCCTGACTTTC.

This clonotype has a count of ten or more. This chain uses TRBV3-1 with TRBJ2-7, with 8 bases that match TRBD2. Germline CDR1 and CDR2: LGHDT and YNNKEL (reference sequence). J was trimmed by 0 bases and V by 4 bases; bases with no gene match: 5. The length of the CDR3 is 15 residues. The CDR3 bases are TGTGCCAGCAGCCTTGGACTAGCCACCTCCTACGAGCAGTACTTC. It specifies CASSLGLATSYEQYF.

This chain joins TRBV5-4 and TRBJ2-7, with 7 bases fitting TRBD1. CDR3 length: 13 residues. CDR1 is SGHNT and CDR2 is YYREEE in the germline V gene (reference sequence). After removal of 5 bases from V and 6 bases from J, the junction contained 8 bases not matched to a gene. CDR3 DNA sequence: TGTGCCAGCAGTTTCGACAGGGTCGGCGAGCAGTACGTC. This codes for CASSFDRVGEQYV.

V usage is TRBV2 and J usage is TRBJ2-2; 8 nucleotides line up with TRBD2. Germline CDR1 is SNHLY and CDR2 is FYNNEI. With V trimmed by 11 bases and J by 5 bases, 22 bases remained unmatched. CDR3 length equals 18 residues. In DNA, the CDR3 is TGTGCCTTCAGCTCCCCGGGGGGAGAGCGGGGGATGACCGGGGAGCTGTTTTTT. It translates to CAFSSPGGERGMTGELFF.

The V and J genes are TRBV15 and TRBJ2-2; TRBD1 matches at 9 bases. The CDR3 loop spans 14 amino acids. The V gene's germline CDR1 is LNHNV and CDR2 YYDKDF (reference sequence). The J segment lost 6 bases and the V segment lost 5 bases, leaving 4 bases of the junction unmatched. The CDR3 is CATSRDRVSGELFF. CDR3 bases: TGTGCCACCAGCCGGGACAGGGTCTCCGGGGAGCTGTTTTTT.

This clonotype has more than one count but fewer than ten. V is TRBV6-1 and J is TRBJ1-1; D possibly corresponds to TRBD1 (5 bases). This CDR3 has 14 amino acids. The ends were cut back, 2 bases at V and 4 bases at J, with 11 bases in the middle. Germline assignment: CDR1 MNHNS and CDR2 SASEGT. This chain's CDR3 is CASSESGPSTEAFF. The CDR3, as DNA: TGTGCCAGCAGTGAATCGGGGCCATCCACTGAAGCTTTCTTT.

The chain uses TRBV7-8 and TRBJ1-2, with D hard to call. In germline, CDR1 is SGHVS, CDR2 FQNEAQ. The CDR3 runs to 15 residues. V gave up 2 bases and J gave up 4 bases, with 14 bases separating them. The CDR3 DNA reads as TGTGCCAGCAGCTTAAATGGCAAGAGGTCCTATGGCTACACCTTC. This codes for CASSLNGKRSYGYTF.

This clonotype was detected a few times. This chain connects TRBV12-3 or TRBV12-4 to TRBJ2-2, with 10 bases aligning to TRBD1. V was pared by 6 bases and J by 6 bases, with 7 bases of the junction left unmatched. The CDR3 consists of 15 residues. The CDR3 spells CASSTSGTGAGELFF. The CDR3 nucleotides read TGTGCCAGCAGCACTTCCGGGACAGGGGCCGGGGAGCTGTTTTTT.

The V gene is TRBV4-3, the J gene TRBJ1-4; D may be TRBD1 (6 bases). The germline V and J ends were trimmed by 4 bases and 0 bases, with 12 bases remaining between them. Germline CDR1 reads LGHNA; CDR2 reads YSLEER. CDR3 size: 16 residues. The CDR3: CASSPRGQATNEKLFF. The CDR3 DNA sequence: TGCGCCAGCAGCCCCCGGGGGCAGGCAACTAATGAAAAACTGTTTTTT.

The J gene is TRBJ2-1, the V gene TRBV20-1; 9 bases match TRBD2. Trimming cost V 2 bases and J 7 bases; bases outside gene matches: 3. The V gene's germline CDR1 is DFQATT and CDR2 SNEGSKA (reference sequence). CDR3 size: 13 residues. The CDR3 loop is CSARKLAGNEQFF. CDR3 bases: TGCAGTGCTAGAAAGCTAGCGGGAAATGAGCAGTTCTTC.

This clonotype was seen only a few times. V usage is TRBV4-1 and J usage is TRBJ2-7, with 13 bases fitting TRBD2. CDR3 length: 21 residues. J gave up 3 bases and V 0 bases, and 17 bases lay outside the gene matches. CDR1 and CDR2 from the germline V gene are MGHRA and YSYEKL. The CDR3 nucleotides read TGCGCCAGCAGCCAAGATACTAGCGGGGGGGCAGGACTGGGGCCCAACTACGAGCAGTACTTC. Encoded protein: CASSQDTSGGAGLGPNYEQYF.

The chain employs TRBV7-3 and TRBJ2-3, with TRBD2 identical over 8 bases. CDR1 is SGHTA and CDR2 is FQGTGA in the germline V gene. This CDR3 has 16 residues. With 2 bases clipped from V and 1 base from J, the junction kept 5 bases outside the gene matches. CDR3 sequence reads: CASSLLSGVGTDTQYF. The CDR3 nucleotides read TGTGCCAGCAGCTTACTTAGCGGGGTTGGCACAGATACGCAGTATTTT.

This clonotype was counted only a few times. The gene calls are TRBV6-5 and TRBJ1-2; D is uncertain. Germline V gene data show CDR1 as MNHEY and CDR2 as SVGAGI. Trimming left V 0 bases short and J 4 bases short, with 15 bases between. CDR3 length equals 16 residues. CDR3 bases: TGTGCCAGCAGTTACTCGAACGCTGGCGGAATCTATGGCTACACCTTC. Translated, it gives CASSYSNAGGIYGYTF.

This clonotype occurred a few times. This chain connects TRBV2 to TRBJ2-7; TRBD2 matches 8 bases. CDR1 is SNHLY and CDR2 is FYNNEI in the germline V gene. V dropped 8 bases and J dropped 12; count of bases not matched to a gene: 15. The CDR3 length is 13 residues. The CDR3 is CASRGGGPVLVYV. CDR3 in DNA: TGTGCCAGCCGGGGCGGGGGGCCCGTTTTGGTGTACGTC.

This clonotype was counted a few times. The chain's CDR3 is CASSFNFQSSNTGELFF. The DNA of the CDR3 is TGTGCCAGCAGCTTCAATTTCCAGTCTTCGAACACCGGGGAGCTGTTTTTT. The chain links TRBV7-9 to TRBJ2-2; D unclear. The germline V and J ends were trimmed by 3 bases and 0 bases, with 14 bases remaining between them. CDR1 and CDR2 (germline): SEHNR, FQNEAQ (reference sequence). The CDR3 contains 17 residues.

V is TRBV7-9 and J is TRBJ2-5; D remains unclear. V was trimmed by 3 bases and J by 1 base, leaving 12 bases between them. Germline CDR1 SEHNR, CDR2 FQNEAQ (reference sequence). The CDR3 sequence is 15 residues long. CDR3 amino acids: CASSFRGNPQETQYF. CDR3 bases: TGTGCCAGCAGCTTTCGAGGCAACCCCCAAGAGACCCAGTACTTC.

There are a few counts of this clonotype. V is TRBV6-2 or TRBV6-3 and J is TRBJ2-7; D ambiguous. CDR3 length: 13 amino acids. Between the trimmed V and J ends, which lost 2 bases and 6 bases, there was a span of 11 bases. CDR1 MNHEY and CDR2 SVGEGT come from the germline V gene. DNA of the CDR3: TGTGCCAGCAGTTACAGGGATCTTGGCGAGCAGTACGTC. Translated, it gives CASSYRDLGEQYV.

This clonotype was seen many times. This rearrangement joins TRBV7-2 to TRBJ2-1; possibly TRBD2 for D (5 bases). CDR1 is SGHTA, CDR2 FQGNSA, per germline. The CDR3 has 13 residues. V was cut by 5 bases and J by 7 bases, with 12 bases left in between. This chain's CDR3 is CASSAWRGNEQFF. The CDR3 bases are TGTGCCAGCAGCGCTTGGAGAGGGAATGAGCAGTTCTTC.

The rearrangement uses TRBV4-1 and TRBJ2-1; D remains unclear. Germline V gene data show CDR1 as MGHRA and CDR2 as YSYEKL. V was pared by 2 bases and J by 8 bases, with 22 bases between. This CDR3 region has 17 residues. CDR3 region: CASSQKYPGIAGYEQFF. In DNA form, the CDR3 reads TGCGCCAGCAGCCAAAAATACCCTGGGATCGCTGGGTATGAGCAGTTCTTC.

Many counts were recorded for this clonotype. The chain uses TRBV5-6 and TRBJ2-5, with TRBD1 matching 7 bases. The CDR3 runs to 14 residues. The germline gives CDR1 SGHDT, CDR2 YYEEEE. V shed 1 base, J shed 4 bases, and the junction held 4 bases outside the gene matches. The CDR3 loop reads CASSLLGGIETQYF. As DNA, the CDR3 is TGTGCCAGCAGCTTGTTAGGGGGCATAGAGACCCAGTACTTC. Filled out from reference TRBV5-6 and TRBJ2-5, the complete variable domain reads DAGVTQSPTHLIKTRGQQVTLRCSPKSGHDTVSWYQQALGQGPQFIFQYYEEEERQRGNFPDRFSGHQFPNYSSELNVNALLLGDSALYLCASSLLGGIETQYFGPGTRLLVL.